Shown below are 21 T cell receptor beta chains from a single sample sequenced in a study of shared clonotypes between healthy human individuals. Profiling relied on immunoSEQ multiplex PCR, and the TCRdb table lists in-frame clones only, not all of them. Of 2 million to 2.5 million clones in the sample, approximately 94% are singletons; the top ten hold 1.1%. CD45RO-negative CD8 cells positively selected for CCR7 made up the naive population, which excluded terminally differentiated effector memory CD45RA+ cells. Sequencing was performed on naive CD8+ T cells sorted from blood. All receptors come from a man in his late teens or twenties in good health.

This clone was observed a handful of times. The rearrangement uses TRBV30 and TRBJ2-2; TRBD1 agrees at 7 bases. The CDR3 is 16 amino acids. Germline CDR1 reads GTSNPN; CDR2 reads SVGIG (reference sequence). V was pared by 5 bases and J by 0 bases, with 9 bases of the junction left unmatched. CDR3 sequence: CAWVKQGPTNTGELFF. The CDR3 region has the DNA TGTGCCTGGGTTAAACAGGGGCCAACGAACACCGGGGAGCTGTTTTTT.

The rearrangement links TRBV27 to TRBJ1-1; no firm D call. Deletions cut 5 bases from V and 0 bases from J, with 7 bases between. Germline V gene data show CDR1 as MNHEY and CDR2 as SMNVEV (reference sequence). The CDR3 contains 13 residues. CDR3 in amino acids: CASSTDVNTEAFF. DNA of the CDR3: TGTGCCAGCAGTACAGACGTGAACACTGAAGCTTTCTTT.

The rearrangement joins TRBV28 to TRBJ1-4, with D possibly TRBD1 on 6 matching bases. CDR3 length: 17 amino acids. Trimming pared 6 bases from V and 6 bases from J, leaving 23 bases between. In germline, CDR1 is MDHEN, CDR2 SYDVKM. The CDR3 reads CASSVSLWGAEDEKLFF. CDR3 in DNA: TGTGCCAGCAGCGTCAGCCTTTGGGGGGCAGAGGATGAAAAACTGTTTTTT.

The CDR3 DNA follows: TGTGCCAGCGGGGGGACTAGCGGATTTACTTCTAGCACAGATACGCAGTATTTT. Residues: CASGGTSGFTSSTDTQYF. This rearrangement joins TRBV2 to TRBJ2-3, with TRBD2 identical over 11 bases. The germline gives CDR1 SNHLY, CDR2 FYNNEI. The CDR3 is 18 amino acids. V shed 8 bases and J 0 bases; nucleotides not matched to a gene: 13.

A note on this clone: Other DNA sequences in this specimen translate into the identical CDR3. The CDR3 region has the DNA TGTGCCAGCAGTGGTGAGGGGAACACTGAAGCTTTCTTT. The encoded protein is CASSGEGNTEAFF. The chain joins TRBV9 to TRBJ1-1; D gene unclear. Germline V gene data show CDR1 as SGDLS and CDR2 as YYNGEE. The CDR3 consists of 13 residues. Trimming left V 5 bases short and J 1 base short, with 9 bases between.

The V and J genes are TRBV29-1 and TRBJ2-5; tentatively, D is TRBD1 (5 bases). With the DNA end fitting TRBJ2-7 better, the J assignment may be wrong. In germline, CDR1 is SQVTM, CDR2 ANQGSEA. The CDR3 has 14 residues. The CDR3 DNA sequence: TGCAGCGTGGGCCCTTTGGACAACTCCTACGAGCAGTACTTC. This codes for CSVGPLDNSYEQYF.

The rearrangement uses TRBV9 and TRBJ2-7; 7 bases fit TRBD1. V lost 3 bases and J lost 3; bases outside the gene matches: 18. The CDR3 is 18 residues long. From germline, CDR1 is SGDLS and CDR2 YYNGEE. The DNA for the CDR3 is TGTGCCAGCAGCGCCCGACAGGGCCTAAACGACTGGTTCTACGAGCAGTACTTC. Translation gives CASSARQGLNDWFYEQYF.

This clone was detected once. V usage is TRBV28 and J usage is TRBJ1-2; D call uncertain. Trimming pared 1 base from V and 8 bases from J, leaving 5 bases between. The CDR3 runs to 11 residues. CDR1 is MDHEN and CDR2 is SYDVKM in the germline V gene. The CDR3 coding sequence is TGTGCCAGCAGTTTATCGCGGGGCTACACCTTC. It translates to CASSLSRGYTF.

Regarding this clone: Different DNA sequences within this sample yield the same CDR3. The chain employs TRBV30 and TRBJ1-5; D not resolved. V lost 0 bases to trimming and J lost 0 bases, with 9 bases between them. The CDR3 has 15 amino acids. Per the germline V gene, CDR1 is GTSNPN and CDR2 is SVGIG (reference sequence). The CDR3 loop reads CAWSVGENSNQPQHF. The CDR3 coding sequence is TGTGCCTGGAGTGTCGGGGAGAATAGCAATCAGCCCCAGCATTTT.

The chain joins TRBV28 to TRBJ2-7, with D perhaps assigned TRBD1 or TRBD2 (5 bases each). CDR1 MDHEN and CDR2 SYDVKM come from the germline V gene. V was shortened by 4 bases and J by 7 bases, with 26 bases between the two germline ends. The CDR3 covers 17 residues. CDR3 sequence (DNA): TGTGCCAGCAGTTCCCCCCGGGAAGGGGCCACCTACGGGGAGCAGTACTTC. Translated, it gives CASSSPREGATYGEQYF.

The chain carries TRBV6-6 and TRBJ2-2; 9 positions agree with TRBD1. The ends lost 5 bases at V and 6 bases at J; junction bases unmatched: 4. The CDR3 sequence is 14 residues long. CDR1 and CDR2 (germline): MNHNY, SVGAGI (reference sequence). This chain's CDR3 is CASSGTGSSGELFF. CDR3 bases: TGTGCCAGCAGTGGGACAGGGTCATCCGGGGAGCTGTTTTTT.

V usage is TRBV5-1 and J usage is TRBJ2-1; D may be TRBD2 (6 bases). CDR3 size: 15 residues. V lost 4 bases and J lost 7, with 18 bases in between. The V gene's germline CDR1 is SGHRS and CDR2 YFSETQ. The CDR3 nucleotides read TGCGCCAGCAGCCCAGGGACTTTTGTGGGGAATGAGCAGTTCTTC. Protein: CASSPGTFVGNEQFF.

The CDR3, as DNA: TGCGCCAGCAGCTCGGAGGTCTTCTATGGCTACACCTTC. This sequence encodes CASSSEVFYGYTF. The gene calls are TRBV5-1 and TRBJ1-2; D is uncertain. Trimming stripped 3 bases from V and 4 bases from J, with 10 bases between. The CDR3 length is 13 residues. Germline V gives CDR1 SGHRS, CDR2 YFSETQ.

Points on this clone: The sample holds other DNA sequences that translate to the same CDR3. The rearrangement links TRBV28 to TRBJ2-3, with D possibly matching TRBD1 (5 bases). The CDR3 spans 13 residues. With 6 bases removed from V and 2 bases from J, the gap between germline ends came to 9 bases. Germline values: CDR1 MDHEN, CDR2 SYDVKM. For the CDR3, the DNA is TGTGCCAGCAGCTTCAGGGCCACAGATACGCAGTATTTT. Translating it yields CASSFRATDTQYF.

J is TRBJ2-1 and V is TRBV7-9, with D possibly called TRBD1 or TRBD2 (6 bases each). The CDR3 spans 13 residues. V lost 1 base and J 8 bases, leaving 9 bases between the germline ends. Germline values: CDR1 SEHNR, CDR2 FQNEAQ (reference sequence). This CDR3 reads CASSLEGGYEQFF. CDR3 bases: TGTGCCAGCAGCTTAGAGGGGGGATATGAGCAGTTCTTC.

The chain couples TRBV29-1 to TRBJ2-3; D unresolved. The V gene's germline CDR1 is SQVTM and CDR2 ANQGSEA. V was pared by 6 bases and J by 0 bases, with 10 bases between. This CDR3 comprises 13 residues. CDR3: CSVHAVSTDTQYF. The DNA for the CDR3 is TGCAGCGTCCACGCGGTTAGCACAGATACGCAGTATTTT.

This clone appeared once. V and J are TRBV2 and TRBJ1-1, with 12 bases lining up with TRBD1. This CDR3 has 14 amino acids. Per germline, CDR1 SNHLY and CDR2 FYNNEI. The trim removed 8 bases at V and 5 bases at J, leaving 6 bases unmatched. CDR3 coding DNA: TGTGCCAGCGGGGACAGGGGGCGTGGGACTGAAGCTTTCTTT. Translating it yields CASGDRGRGTEAFF.

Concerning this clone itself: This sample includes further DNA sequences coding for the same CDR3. CDR3 amino acids: CAISEGTGAYEQYF. The CDR3 DNA reads as TGTGCCATCAGTGAAGGGACAGGGGCCTACGAGCAGTACTTC. This chain joins TRBV10-3 and TRBJ2-7, with 10 bases lining up with TRBD1. J was trimmed by 2 bases and V by 3 bases; bases with no gene match: 1. Germline assignment: CDR1 ENHRY and CDR2 SYGVKD. The CDR3 totals 14 residues.

The CDR3 sequence: CASSWTGGQSEQYF. In DNA form, the CDR3 reads TGTGCCAGCAGTTGGACGGGGGGGCAAAGCGAGCAGTACTTC. This sequence joins TRBV27 and TRBJ2-7; 8 bases are a match to TRBD2. In germline, CDR1 is MNHEY, CDR2 SMNVEV (reference sequence). CDR3 length equals 14 residues. After removal of 4 bases from V and 6 bases from J, the junction contained 8 bases not matched to a gene.

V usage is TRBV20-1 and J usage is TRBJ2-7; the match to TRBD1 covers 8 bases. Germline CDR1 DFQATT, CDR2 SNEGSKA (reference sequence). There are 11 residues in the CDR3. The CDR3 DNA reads TGCACCCCGGCAGGGGGCGACGAGCAGTACTTC. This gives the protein CTPAGGDEQYF.

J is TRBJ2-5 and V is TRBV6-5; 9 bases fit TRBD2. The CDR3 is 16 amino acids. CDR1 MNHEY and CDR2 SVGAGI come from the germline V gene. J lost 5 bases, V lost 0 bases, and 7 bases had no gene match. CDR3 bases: TGTGCCAGCAGTTACTCTGCGGGAGGGCCCCCCGAGACCCAGTACTTC. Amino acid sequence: CASSYSAGGPPETQYF.